The 32 T cell receptor beta chains presented below share a single source sample, sequenced in a study of blood T cell repertoires in COVID-19. Method: immunoSEQ multiplex PCR; TCRdb's copy keeps in-frame clones and lacks some. The table records a few hundred thousand clones, roughly 85% of them present only once. The sequenced sample was peripheral blood. The receptors here all came from a human donor in a cohort sampled during active COVID-19.

Turning to this clone: Germline is not matched at one junction end, which may reflect a read error. The chain has TRBV3-1 (or the pseudogene TRBV3-2) and TRBJ1-2; no clear D gene. Germline values: CDR1 LGHDT, CDR2 YNNKEL (reference sequence). This CDR3 is 14 amino acids long. The CDR3 DNA follows: TGTGCCAGCAGCCCCATCTCTAGAGGGAACGGAGAGTCCTTC. This encodes CASSPISRGNGESF.

The chain recombines TRBV5-5 with TRBJ2-7, with 9 positions matching TRBD1. Germline V gene sequence: CDR1 SGHKS, CDR2 YYEKEE (reference sequence). Losses at the gene ends were 1 base for V and 1 base for J; bases not matched to a gene: 3. This CDR3 is 15 amino acids long. CDR3 region: CASSLLQGASYEQYF. The CDR3 nucleotides read TGTGCCAGCAGCTTGTTACAGGGGGCTTCCTACGAGCAGTACTTC.

V usage is TRBV25-1 and J usage is TRBJ2-1; 11 bases are shared with TRBD2. Unmatched junction bases numbered 12, after V lost 4 bases and J lost 4 bases. CDR3 length: 18 residues. Germline V gene sequence: CDR1 MGHDK, CDR2 SYGVNS. Written as DNA, the CDR3 is TGTGCCAGCAGTGGAGTATACTTCCTAGCGGGGGGTTACAATGAGCAGTTCTTC. Its protein product is CASSGVYFLAGGYNEQFF.

V gene TRBV10-2 combines with J gene TRBJ1-2; possible D gene TRBD1, 5 bases. Germline V CDR1 and CDR2: WSHSY, SAAADI. CDR3 length: 15 residues. V was clipped by 11 bases and J by 4 bases, with 23 bases between them. The CDR3 DNA sequence: TGCGCCGGCGCCGCTACAAGGGGTTTGGCCTATGGCTACACCTTC. The encoded protein is CAGAATRGLAYGYTF.

This clone was counted a single time. The chain employs TRBV6-4 and TRBJ2-1; a weak D match, TRBD1 (5 bases). CDR3 size: 14 residues. Germline assignment: CDR1 MRHNA and CDR2 SNTAGT. Trimming took 8 bases from V and 3 from J, leaving 14 bases between them. The CDR3 loop reads CASAVQGYYNEQFF. The CDR3 DNA reads as TGTGCCAGCGCAGTGCAGGGCTACTACAATGAGCAGTTCTTC.

This clone was seen more than once but under ten times. This chain uses TRBV23-1 with TRBJ2-1; D may be TRBD1 (6 bases). TRBV23-1 is assigned to the ORF class and has an uncertain function. V lost 1 base, J lost 4 bases, and 23 bases lay in between. This CDR3 comprises 19 residues. Here the CDR3 DNA reads TGCGCCAGCAGTCAATTGCTCAGGGCAGGGGCGCTTCTTTACAATGAGCAGTTCTTC. Its translation: CASSQLLRAGALLYNEQFF.

The rearrangement links TRBV7-2 to TRBJ1-2; D is perhaps TRBD1 (5 bases). The CDR3 is 13 residues long. Germline assignment: CDR1 SGHTA and CDR2 FQGNSA. The V end was cut by 5 bases, the J end by 6 bases, with 13 bases between. The CDR3 loop reads CASSNAGRNGYTF. As DNA, the CDR3 is TGTGCCAGCAGCAACGCAGGGCGGAATGGCTACACCTTC.

The chain recombines TRBV6-5 with TRBJ2-1, with TRBD1 as a possible D gene (6 bases). The CDR3 contains 12 residues. From germline, CDR1 is MNHEY and CDR2 SVGAGI. V lost 6 bases, J lost 9 bases, and 12 bases lay in between. The CDR3 sequence is CASSLDRTEQFF. CDR3 nucleotide sequence: TGTGCCAGCAGCCTCGACAGGACTGAGCAGTTCTTC.

J is TRBJ1-2 and V is TRBV6-5; 8 nucleotides match TRBD1. CDR3 size: 15 residues. CDR1 is MNHEY, CDR2 SVGAGI, per germline. With V trimmed by 5 bases and J by 0 bases, 5 bases remained unmatched. Here the CDR3 DNA reads TGTGCCAGCAGTAAAACAGGGGGGACTAACTATGGCTACACCTTC. It encodes CASSKTGGTNYGYTF.

This chain uses TRBV30 with TRBJ1-4; D is undetermined. The CDR3 has 14 residues. The V end lost 6 bases, the J end lost 8 bases, and 19 bases lay between the germline ends. From germline, CDR1 is GTSNPN and CDR2 SVGIG (reference sequence). CDR3: CACLGAQLGEKLFF. CDR3 bases: TGTGCCTGCCTTGGAGCCCAACTAGGGGAAAAACTGTTTTTT.

J is TRBJ2-7 and V is TRBV24-1; the match to TRBD1 covers 7 bases. This CDR3 spans 15 amino acids. The germline V gene encodes CDR1 KGHDR and CDR2 SFDVKD. V trimming: 0 bases; J trimming: 3 bases; junction bases outside the gene matches: 4. The CDR3 here is CATSDLNRGVYEQYF. Here the CDR3 DNA reads TGTGCCACCAGTGATTTGAACAGGGGCGTCTACGAGCAGTACTTC.

This chain connects TRBV30 to TRBJ2-1; 8 bases line up with TRBD2. The germline V gene encodes CDR1 GTSNPN and CDR2 SVGIG (reference sequence). Trimming removed 2 bases from V and 14 bases from J; junction bases left unmatched: 11. The CDR3 runs 13 residues. In nucleotides, the CDR3 is TGTGCCTGGAGTATCGGGGGGGCGTCTTTAGAGTTCTTC. Protein product: CAWSIGGASLEFF.

The chain has TRBV6-5 and TRBJ1-2; tentative D call: TRBD1 (6 bases). This CDR3 has 11 amino acids. Between the trimmed V and J ends, which lost 8 bases and 7 bases, there was a span of 11 bases. Germline V gene sequence: CDR1 MNHEY, CDR2 SVGAGI. CDR3 region: CASRTEGGYTF. CDR3 coding DNA: TGTGCCAGCCGGACAGAAGGTGGCTACACCTTC.

This rearrangement joins TRBV7-9 to TRBJ1-2; possibly TRBD1 for D (6 bases). From germline, CDR1 is SEHNR and CDR2 FQNEAQ (reference sequence). There are 12 residues in the CDR3. V lost 5 bases and J lost 8, with 12 bases in between. CDR3 coding DNA: TGTGCCAGCAGCCAGGGGACAAGGGGCTACACCTTC. The encoded protein is CASSQGTRGYTF.

The chain joins TRBV4-1 to TRBJ1-4; 8 bases are a match to TRBD1. The CDR3 sequence is 18 residues long. The ends lost 1 base at V and 7 bases at J; junction bases unmatched: 14. From germline, CDR1 is MGHRA and CDR2 YSYEKL. CDR3 sequence: CASSQAPRQAGGIEKLFF. CDR3 in DNA: TGCGCCAGCAGCCAAGCTCCCCGGCAGGCAGGGGGCATTGAAAAACTGTTTTTT.

V gene TRBV4-1 combines with J gene TRBJ2-3; D is possibly TRBD2 (6 bases). Trimming stripped 4 bases from V and 3 bases from J, with 17 bases between. Germline V gives CDR1 MGHRA, CDR2 YSYEKL. CDR3 length: 16 residues. This CDR3 reads CASSRSGTSPTDTQYF. CDR3 nucleotide sequence: TGCGCCAGCAGCCGAAGTGGGACTTCTCCTACAGATACGCAGTATTTT.

This clone was seen more than once but under ten times. The CDR3: CASSDVRQNSPLHF. In DNA, the CDR3 is TGTGCCAGCAGTGATGTCAGACAAAATTCACCCCTCCACTTT. The genes are TRBV6-1 and TRBJ1-6; D is unresolved. Deletions cut 3 bases from V and 7 bases from J, with 10 bases between. This CDR3 has 14 amino acids. Germline CDR1 MNHNS, CDR2 SASEGT.

The chain employs TRBV15 and TRBJ1-6; D unclear. This CDR3 region has 16 residues. The germline V gene has CDR1 LNHNV and CDR2 YYDKDF (reference sequence). V was clipped by 0 bases and J by 7 bases, with 13 bases between them. The CDR3 here is CATSRDSSVGNSPLHF. Written as DNA, the CDR3 is TGTGCCACCAGCAGAGACAGTAGCGTAGGGAATTCACCCCTCCACTTT. The full variable domain, with the rest looked up from reference TRBV15 and TRBJ1-6, is DAMVIQNPRYQVTQFGKPVTLSCSQTLNHNVMYWYQQKSSQAPKLLFHYYDKDFNNEADTPDNFQSRRPNTSFCFLDIRSPGLGDTAMYLCATSRDSSVGNSPLHFGNGTRLTVT.

The chain joins TRBV3-1 (or the pseudogene TRBV3-2) to TRBJ2-1, with TRBD1 matching 8 bases. V shed 2 bases and J 6 bases; nucleotides not matched to a gene: 3. CDR1 and CDR2 from the germline V gene are LGHDT and YNNKEL (reference sequence). This CDR3 contains 14 residues. The CDR3 reads CASSQRTGINEQFF. The CDR3 DNA sequence: TGTGCCAGCAGCCAACGGACAGGGATCAATGAGCAGTTCTTC.

DNA of the CDR3: TGTGCCAGCAGTGATGGGCGCATCGGCTACACCTTC. Protein product: CASSDGRIGYTF. The chain recombines TRBV6-1 with TRBJ1-2; D remains ambiguous. There are 12 residues in the CDR3. Germline values: CDR1 MNHNS, CDR2 SASEGT. V was cut by 3 bases and J by 8 bases, with 10 bases left in between.

The CDR3 region has the DNA TGCGCCAGCAGTGCCGCGATTAGCACAGATACGCAGTATTTT. Its translation: CASSAAISTDTQYF. The chain links TRBV10-1 to TRBJ2-3; D gene unclear. The CDR3 is 14 residues long. V lost 4 bases to trimming and J lost 0 bases, with 8 bases between them. CDR1 and CDR2 (germline): WNHNN, SYGVQD (reference sequence).

The V call is TRBV1, the J call TRBJ1-1; TRBD1 was called by the table and not checked on the DNA. TRBV1 is designated a pseudogene. The CDR3 sequence is 15 residues long. CDR3 nucleotide sequence: TGCACCAGCAGCCCAAATCACAGGGGCTACACTGAAGCTTTCTTT. This translates into CTSSPNHRGYTEAFF.

This clone appeared a single time. The chain employs TRBV18 and TRBJ2-7, with 9 positions matching TRBD1. The V gene end was trimmed by 3 bases and the J gene end by 3 bases; junction bases not matched to a gene: 6. The CDR3 loop spans 15 amino acids. Germline CDR1 reads KGHSH; CDR2 reads LQKENI. The CDR3 is CASSPGTGWFYEQYF. The CDR3 bases are TGTGCCAGCTCACCCGGGACAGGGTGGTTCTACGAGCAGTACTTC.

The chain recombines TRBV9 with TRBJ1-2; perhaps TRBD1 as D (6 bases). Trimming shortened V by 1 base and J by 2 bases, and 12 bases separated the two germline ends. CDR3 length: 15 residues. The germline gives CDR1 SGDLS, CDR2 YYNGEE. This CDR3 reads CASSVTSDRNYGYTF. In DNA, the CDR3 is TGTGCCAGCAGCGTAACTTCGGACAGAAACTATGGCTACACCTTC.

The rearrangement links TRBV20-1 to TRBJ2-1; 11 bases align to TRBD2. Germline CDR1 reads DFQATT; CDR2 reads SNEGSKA (reference sequence). The CDR3 loop spans 18 amino acids. The ends lost 3 bases at V and 1 base at J; junction bases unmatched: 11. CDR3 sequence reads: CSASMGSGGVFSYNEQFF. The CDR3 DNA reads as TGCAGTGCTAGTATGGGTAGCGGGGGGGTTTTTTCCTACAATGAGCAGTTCTTC.

This clone appeared a single time. This chain joins TRBV6-5 and TRBJ1-4, with 8 bases fitting TRBD1. The V and J ends lost 4 bases and 8 bases, in that order; junction bases with no gene match: 9. This CDR3 comprises 15 residues. Germline CDR1 is MNHEY and CDR2 is SVGAGI. The CDR3, as DNA: TGTGCCAGCAGTTCCCCCGGACAGGGAAAGGAAAAACTGTTTTTT. Translated, it gives CASSSPGQGKEKLFF.

The chain has TRBV11-2 and TRBJ2-1; tentative D call: TRBD2 (6 bases). This CDR3 is 15 amino acids long. V lost 2 bases to trimming and J lost 4 bases, with 12 bases between them. Germline-derived CDR1 and CDR2 are SGHAT and FQNNGV. The chain's CDR3 is CASSLIGDFYNEQFF. CDR3 nucleotide sequence: TGTGCCAGCAGCTTAATTGGGGACTTTTACAATGAGCAGTTCTTC.

This clone was recorded at least ten times. The chain carries TRBV19 and TRBJ2-1, with 8 bases matching TRBD1. Germline-derived CDR1 and CDR2 are LNHDA and SQIVND (reference sequence). V lost 7 bases to trimming and J lost 5 bases; unmatched junction nucleotides: 7. The CDR3 totals 14 residues. CDR3 nucleotides: TGTGCCAGTACCCGGACAGGGCTAAACAATGAGCAGTTCTTC. Its translation: CASTRTGLNNEQFF.

The V and J genes are TRBV6-5 and TRBJ1-1; 11 bases match TRBD1. The CDR3 totals 15 residues. The V gene's germline CDR1 is MNHEY and CDR2 SVGAGI. The V segment lost 5 bases and the J segment 3 bases; nucleotides outside the gene matches: 5. The CDR3: CASSPGTGGYTEAFF. CDR3 coding DNA: TGTGCCAGCAGTCCGGGGACAGGGGGTTACACTGAAGCTTTCTTT.

The chain uses TRBV30 and TRBJ2-7; 7 positions match TRBD1. J was trimmed by 2 bases and V by 5 bases; bases with no gene match: 0. This CDR3 has 11 amino acids. CDR1 is GTSNPN and CDR2 is SVGIG in the germline V gene (reference sequence). The CDR3 nucleotides are TGTGCCTGGGGACAGGCCTACGAGCAGTACTTC. Translating gives CAWGQAYEQYF.

This chain uses TRBV6-5 with TRBJ2-2; 9 positions match TRBD1. CDR1 and CDR2 (germline): MNHEY, SVGAGI. This CDR3 contains 14 residues. J was trimmed by 5 bases and V by 7 bases; bases with no gene match: 5. CDR3 DNA: TGTGCCAGCACGCGGACAGGGGCGACCGGGGAGCTGTTTTTT. Translating gives CASTRTGATGELFF.

This clone was detected a few times. The chain couples TRBV5-1 to TRBJ1-1, with no clear D. Germline values: CDR1 SGHRS, CDR2 YFSETQ. The CDR3 runs 13 residues. Trimming removed 4 bases from V and 7 bases from J, with 14 bases in between. The CDR3 here is CASSLAAGFEAFF. CDR3 nucleotides: TGCGCCAGCAGCCTAGCGGCGGGATTTGAAGCTTTCTTT.